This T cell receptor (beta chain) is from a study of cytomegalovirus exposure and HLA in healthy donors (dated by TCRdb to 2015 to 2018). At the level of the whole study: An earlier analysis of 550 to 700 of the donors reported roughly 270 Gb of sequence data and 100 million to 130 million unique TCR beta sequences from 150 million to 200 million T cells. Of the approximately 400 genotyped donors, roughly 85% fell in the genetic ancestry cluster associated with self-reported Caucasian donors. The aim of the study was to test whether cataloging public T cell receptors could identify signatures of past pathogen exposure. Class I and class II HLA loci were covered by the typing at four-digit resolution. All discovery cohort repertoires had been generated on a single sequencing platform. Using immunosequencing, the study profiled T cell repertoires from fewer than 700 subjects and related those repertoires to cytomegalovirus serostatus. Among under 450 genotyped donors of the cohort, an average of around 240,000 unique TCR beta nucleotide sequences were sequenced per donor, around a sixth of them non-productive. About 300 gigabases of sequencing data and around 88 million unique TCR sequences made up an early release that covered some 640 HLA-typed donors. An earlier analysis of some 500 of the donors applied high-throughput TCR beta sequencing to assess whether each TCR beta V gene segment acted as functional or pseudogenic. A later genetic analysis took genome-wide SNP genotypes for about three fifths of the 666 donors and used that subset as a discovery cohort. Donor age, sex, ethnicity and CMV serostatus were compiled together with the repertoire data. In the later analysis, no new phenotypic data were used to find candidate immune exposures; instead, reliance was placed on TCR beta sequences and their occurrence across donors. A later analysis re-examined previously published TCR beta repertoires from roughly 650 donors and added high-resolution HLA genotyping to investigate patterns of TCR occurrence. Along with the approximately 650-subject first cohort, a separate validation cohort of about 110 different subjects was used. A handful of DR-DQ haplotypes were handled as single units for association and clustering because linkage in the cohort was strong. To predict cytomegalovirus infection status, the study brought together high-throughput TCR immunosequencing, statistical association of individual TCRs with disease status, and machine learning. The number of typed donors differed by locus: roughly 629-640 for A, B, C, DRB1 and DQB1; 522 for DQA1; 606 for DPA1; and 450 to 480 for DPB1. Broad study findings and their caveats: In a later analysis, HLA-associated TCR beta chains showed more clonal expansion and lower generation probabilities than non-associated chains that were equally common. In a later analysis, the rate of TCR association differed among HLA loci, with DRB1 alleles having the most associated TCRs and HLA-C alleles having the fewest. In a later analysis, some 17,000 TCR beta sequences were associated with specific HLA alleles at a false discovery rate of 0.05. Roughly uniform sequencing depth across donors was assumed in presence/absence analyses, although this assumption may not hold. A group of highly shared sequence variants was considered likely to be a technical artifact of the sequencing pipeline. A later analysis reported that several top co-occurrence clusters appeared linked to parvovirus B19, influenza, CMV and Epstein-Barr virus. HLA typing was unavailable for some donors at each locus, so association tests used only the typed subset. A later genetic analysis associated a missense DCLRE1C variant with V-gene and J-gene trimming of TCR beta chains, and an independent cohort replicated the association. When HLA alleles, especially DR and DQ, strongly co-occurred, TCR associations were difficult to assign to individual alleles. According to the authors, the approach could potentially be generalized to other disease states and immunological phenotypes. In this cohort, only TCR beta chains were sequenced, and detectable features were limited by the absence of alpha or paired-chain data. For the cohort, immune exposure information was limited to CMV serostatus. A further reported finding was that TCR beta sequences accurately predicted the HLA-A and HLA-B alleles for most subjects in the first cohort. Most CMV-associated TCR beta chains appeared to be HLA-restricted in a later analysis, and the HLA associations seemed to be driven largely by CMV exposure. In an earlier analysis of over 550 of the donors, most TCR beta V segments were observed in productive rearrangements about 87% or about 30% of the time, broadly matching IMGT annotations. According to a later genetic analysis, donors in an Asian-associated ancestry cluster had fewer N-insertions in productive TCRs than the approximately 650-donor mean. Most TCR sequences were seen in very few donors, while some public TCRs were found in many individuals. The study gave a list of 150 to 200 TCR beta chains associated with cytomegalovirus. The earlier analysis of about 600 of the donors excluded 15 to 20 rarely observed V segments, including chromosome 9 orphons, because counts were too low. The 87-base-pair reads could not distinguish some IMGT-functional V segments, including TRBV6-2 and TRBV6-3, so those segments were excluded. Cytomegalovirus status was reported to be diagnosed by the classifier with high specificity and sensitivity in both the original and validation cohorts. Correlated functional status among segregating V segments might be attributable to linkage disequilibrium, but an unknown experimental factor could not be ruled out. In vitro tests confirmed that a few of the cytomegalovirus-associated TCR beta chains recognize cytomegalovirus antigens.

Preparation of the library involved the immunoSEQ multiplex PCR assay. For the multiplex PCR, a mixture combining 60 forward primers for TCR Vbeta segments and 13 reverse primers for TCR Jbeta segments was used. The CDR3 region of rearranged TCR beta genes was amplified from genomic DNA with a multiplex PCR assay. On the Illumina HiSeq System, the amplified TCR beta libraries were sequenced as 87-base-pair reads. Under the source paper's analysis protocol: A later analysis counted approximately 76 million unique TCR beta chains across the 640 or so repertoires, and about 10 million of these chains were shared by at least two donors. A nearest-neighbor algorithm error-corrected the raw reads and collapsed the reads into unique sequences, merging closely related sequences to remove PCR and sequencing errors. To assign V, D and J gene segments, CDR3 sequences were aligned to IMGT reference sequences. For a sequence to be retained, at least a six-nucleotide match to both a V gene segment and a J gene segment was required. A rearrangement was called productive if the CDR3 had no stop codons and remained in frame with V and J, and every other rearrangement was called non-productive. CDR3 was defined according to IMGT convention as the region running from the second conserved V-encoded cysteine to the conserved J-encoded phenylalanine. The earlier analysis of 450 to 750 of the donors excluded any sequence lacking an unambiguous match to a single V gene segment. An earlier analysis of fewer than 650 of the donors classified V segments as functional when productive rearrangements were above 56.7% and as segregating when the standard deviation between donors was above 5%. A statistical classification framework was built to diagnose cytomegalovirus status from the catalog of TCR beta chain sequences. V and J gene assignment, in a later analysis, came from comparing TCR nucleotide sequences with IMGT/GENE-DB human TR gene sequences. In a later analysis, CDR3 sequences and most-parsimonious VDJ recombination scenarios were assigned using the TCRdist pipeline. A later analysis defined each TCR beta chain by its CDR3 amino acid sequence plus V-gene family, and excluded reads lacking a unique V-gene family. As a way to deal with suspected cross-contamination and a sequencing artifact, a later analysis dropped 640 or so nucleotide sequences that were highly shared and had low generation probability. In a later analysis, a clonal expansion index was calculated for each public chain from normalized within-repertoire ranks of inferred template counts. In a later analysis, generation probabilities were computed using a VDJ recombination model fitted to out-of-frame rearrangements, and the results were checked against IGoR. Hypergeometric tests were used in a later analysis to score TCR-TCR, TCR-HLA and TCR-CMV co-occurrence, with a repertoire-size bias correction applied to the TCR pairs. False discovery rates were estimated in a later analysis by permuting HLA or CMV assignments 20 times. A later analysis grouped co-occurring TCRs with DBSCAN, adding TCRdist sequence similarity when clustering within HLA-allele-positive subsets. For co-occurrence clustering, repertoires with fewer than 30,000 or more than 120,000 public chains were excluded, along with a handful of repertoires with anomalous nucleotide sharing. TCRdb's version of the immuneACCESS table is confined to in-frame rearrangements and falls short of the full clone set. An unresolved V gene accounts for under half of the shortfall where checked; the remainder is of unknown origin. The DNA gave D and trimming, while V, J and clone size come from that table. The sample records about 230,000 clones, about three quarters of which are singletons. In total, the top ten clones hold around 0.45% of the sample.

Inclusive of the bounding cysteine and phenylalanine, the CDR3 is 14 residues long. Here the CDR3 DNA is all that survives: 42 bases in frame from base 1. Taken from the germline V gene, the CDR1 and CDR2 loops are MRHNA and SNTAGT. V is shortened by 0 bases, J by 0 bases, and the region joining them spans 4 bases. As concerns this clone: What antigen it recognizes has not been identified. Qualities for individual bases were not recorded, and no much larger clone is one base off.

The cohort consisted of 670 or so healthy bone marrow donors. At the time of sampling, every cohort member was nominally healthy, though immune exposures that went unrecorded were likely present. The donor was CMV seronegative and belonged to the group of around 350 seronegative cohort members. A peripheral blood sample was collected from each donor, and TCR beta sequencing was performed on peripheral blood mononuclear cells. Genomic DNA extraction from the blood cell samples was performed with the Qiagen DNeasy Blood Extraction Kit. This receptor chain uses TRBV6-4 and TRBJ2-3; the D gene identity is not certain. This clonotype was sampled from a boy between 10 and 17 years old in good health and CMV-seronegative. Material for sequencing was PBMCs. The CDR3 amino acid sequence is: CASSDSSSTDTQYF. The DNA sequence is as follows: TGTGCCAGCAGTGACTCGTCTAGCACAGATACGCAGTATTTT.